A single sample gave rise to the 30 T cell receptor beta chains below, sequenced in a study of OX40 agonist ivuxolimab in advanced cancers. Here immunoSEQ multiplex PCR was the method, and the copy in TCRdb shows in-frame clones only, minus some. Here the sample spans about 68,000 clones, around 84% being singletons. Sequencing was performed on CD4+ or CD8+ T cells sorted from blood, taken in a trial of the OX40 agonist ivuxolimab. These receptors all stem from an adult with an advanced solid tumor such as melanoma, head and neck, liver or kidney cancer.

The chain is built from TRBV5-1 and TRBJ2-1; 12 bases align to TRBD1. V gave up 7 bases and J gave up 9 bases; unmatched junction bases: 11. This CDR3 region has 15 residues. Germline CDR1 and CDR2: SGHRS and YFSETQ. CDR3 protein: CASSLQGQGAGEQFF. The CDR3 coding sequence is TGCGCCAGCTCTCTCCAGGGACAGGGGGCAGGTGAGCAGTTCTTC.

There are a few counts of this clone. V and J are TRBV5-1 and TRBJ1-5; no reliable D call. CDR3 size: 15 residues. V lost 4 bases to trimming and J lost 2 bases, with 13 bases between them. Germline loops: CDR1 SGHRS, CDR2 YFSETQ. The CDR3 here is CASSADGEGNQPQHF. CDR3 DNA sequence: TGCGCCAGCAGCGCCGACGGAGAGGGCAATCAGCCCCAGCATTTT. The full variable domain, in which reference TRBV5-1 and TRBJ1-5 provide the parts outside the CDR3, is KAGVTQTPRYLIKTRGQQVTLSCSPISGHRSVSWYQQTPGQGLQFLFEYFSETQRNKGNFPGRFSGRQFSNSRSEMNVSTLELGDSALYLCASSADGEGNQPQHFGDGTRLSIL.

DNA for the CDR3: TGTGCCAGCAGTTTTGGGACACTTTATAGCAATCAGCCCCAGCATTTT. The encoded protein is CASSFGTLYSNQPQHF. The J gene is TRBJ1-5, the V gene TRBV28; D possibly corresponds to TRBD1 (6 bases). CDR1 and CDR2 from the germline V gene are MDHEN and SYDVKM. The CDR3 spans 16 residues. V was shortened by 3 bases and J by 0 bases, with 12 bases between the two germline ends.

The CDR3 sequence is CASGKQGSDYGYTF. The CDR3 coding sequence is TGCGCCAGCGGTAAACAGGGATCGGACTATGGCTACACCTTC. This sequence joins TRBV5-1 and TRBJ1-2; D is perhaps TRBD1 (6 bases). Between the trimmed V and J ends, which lost 7 bases and 3 bases, there was a span of 16 bases. CDR3 length: 14 residues. Germline CDR1 and CDR2: SGHRS and YFSETQ.

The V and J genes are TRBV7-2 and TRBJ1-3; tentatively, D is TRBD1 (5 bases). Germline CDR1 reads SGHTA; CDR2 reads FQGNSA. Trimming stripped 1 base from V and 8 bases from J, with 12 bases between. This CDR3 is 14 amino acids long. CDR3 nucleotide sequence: TGTGCCAGCAGCTTAGGGCAGGGTATCGACACCATATATTTT. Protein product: CASSLGQGIDTIYF.

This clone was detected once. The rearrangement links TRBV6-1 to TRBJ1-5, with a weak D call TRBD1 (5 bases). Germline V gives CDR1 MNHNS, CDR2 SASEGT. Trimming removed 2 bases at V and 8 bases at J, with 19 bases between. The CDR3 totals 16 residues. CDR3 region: CASSEMGSQEGEPQHF. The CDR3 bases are TGTGCCAGCAGTGAAATGGGGTCCCAGGAAGGGGAGCCCCAGCATTTT.

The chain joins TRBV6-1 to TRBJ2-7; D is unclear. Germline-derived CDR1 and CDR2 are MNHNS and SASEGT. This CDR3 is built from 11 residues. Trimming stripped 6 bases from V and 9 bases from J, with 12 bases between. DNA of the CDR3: TGTGCCAGCAGGACCCGTTTCAGGCAGTACTTC. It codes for CASRTRFRQYF.

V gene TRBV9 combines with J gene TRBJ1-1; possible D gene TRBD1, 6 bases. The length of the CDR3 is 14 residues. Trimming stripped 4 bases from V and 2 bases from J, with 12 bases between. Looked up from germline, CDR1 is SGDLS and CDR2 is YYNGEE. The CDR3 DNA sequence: TGTGCCAGCAGCCTTTCGACAGGAAACACTGAAGCTTTCTTT. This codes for CASSLSTGNTEAFF.

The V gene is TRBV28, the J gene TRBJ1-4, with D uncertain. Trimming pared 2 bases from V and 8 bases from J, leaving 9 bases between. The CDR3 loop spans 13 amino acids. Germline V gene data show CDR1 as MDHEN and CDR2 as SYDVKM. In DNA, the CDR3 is TGTGCCAGCAGTTTAGGCGGGAGGGAAAAACTGTTTTTT. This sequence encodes CASSLGGREKLFF.

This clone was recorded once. Here the CDR3 reads CASSFSDNTEAFF. CDR3 DNA sequence: TGCGCCAGCAGCTTCTCAGATAACACTGAAGCTTTCTTT. This chain links TRBV5-1 with TRBJ1-1; D unclear. V was trimmed by 2 bases and J by 2 bases, leaving 7 bases between them. The CDR3 extends over 13 amino acids. Germline CDR1 reads SGHRS; CDR2 reads YFSETQ.

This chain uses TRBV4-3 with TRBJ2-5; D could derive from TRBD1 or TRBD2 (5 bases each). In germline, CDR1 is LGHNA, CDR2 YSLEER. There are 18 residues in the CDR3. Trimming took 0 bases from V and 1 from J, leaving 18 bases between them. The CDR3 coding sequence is TGCGCCAGCAGCCAAGAAGTGATGATGGGGGTCATCCAAGAGACCCAGTACTTC. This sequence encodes CASSQEVMMGVIQETQYF.

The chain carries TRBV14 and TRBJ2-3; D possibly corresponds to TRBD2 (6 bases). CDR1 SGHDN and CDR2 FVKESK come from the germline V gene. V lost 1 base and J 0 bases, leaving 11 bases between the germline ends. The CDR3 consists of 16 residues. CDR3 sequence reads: CASSQVLAYSTDTQYF. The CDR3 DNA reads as TGTGCCAGCAGCCAAGTGCTAGCGTATAGCACAGATACGCAGTATTTT.

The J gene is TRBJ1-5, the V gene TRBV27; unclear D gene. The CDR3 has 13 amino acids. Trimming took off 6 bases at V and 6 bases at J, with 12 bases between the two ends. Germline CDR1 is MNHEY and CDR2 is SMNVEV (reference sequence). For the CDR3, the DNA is TGTGCCAGCAGGTCTCTGGTTGGTCAGCCCCAGCATTTT. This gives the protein CASRSLVGQPQHF.

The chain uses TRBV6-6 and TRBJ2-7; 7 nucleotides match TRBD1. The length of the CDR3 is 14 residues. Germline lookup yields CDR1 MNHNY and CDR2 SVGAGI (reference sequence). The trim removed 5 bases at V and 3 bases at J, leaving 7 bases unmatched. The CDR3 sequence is CASSQRQGIYEQYF. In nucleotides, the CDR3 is TGTGCCAGCAGTCAACGACAGGGTATCTACGAGCAGTACTTC.

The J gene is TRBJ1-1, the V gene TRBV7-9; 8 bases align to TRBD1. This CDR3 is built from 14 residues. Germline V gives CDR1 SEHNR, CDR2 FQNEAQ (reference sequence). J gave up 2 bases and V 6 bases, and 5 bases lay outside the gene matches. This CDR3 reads CASRLQGGNTEAFF. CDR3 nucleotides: TGTGCCAGCAGGCTACAGGGGGGAAACACTGAAGCTTTCTTT.

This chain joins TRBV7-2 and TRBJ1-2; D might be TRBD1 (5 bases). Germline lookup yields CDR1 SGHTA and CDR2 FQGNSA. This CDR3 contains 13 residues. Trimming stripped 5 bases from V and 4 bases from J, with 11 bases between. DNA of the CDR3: TGTGCCAGCAGCCCAGGGTCCGGCTATGGCTACACCTTC. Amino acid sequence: CASSPGSGYGYTF. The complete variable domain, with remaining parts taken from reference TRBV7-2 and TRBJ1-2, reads GAGVSQSPSNKVTEKGKDVELRCDPISGHTALYWYRQSLGQGLEFLIYFQGNSAPDKSGLPSDRFSAERTGGSVSTLTIQRTQQEDSAVYLCASSPGSGYGYTFGSGTRLTVV.

This chain's CDR3 is CATSKNHAGLETQYF. The CDR3 DNA reads as TGTGCCACCAGTAAAAACCACGCCGGGCTAGAGACCCAGTACTTC. The gene calls are TRBV15 and TRBJ2-5; D unresolved. The germline V gene encodes CDR1 LNHNV and CDR2 YYDKDF (reference sequence). There are 15 residues in the CDR3. V dropped 6 bases and J dropped 4 bases, with 18 bases sitting between them.

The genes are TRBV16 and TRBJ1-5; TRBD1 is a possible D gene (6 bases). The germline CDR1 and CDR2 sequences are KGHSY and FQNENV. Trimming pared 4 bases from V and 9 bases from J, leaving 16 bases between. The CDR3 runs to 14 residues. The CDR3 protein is CASSRDGRGTPQHF. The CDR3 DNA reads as TGTGCCAGCAGCCGAGATGGCAGGGGAACGCCCCAGCATTTT.

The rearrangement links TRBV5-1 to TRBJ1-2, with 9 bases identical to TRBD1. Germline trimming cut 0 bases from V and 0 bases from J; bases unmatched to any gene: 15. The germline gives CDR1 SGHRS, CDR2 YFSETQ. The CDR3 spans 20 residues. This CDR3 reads CASSLDPPGQGNYANYGYTF. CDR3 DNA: TGCGCCAGCAGCTTGGATCCACCGGGACAGGGAAACTATGCTAACTATGGCTACACCTTC.

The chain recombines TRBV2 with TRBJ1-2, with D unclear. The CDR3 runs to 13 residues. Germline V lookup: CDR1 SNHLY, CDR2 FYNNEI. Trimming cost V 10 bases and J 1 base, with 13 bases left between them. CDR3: CATLDGYNYGYTF. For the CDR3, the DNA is TGTGCCACCCTCGACGGATATAACTATGGCTACACCTTC.

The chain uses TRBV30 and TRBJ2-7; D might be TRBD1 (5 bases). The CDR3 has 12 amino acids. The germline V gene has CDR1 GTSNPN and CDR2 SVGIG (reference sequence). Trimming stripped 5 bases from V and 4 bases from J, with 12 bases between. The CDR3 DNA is TGTGCCTGGGGCAGGGTCGTTTACGAGCAGTACTTC. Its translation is CAWGRVVYEQYF.

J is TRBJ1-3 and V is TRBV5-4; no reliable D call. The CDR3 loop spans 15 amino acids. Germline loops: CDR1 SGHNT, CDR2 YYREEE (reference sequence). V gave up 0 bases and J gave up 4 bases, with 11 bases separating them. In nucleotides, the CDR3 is TGTGCCAGCAGCTTGGATCTTGGTGTCGGAAACACCATATATTTT. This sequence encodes CASSLDLGVGNTIYF. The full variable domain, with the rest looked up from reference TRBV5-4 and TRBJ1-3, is ETGVTQSPTHLIKTRGQQVTLRCSSQSGHNTVSWYQQALGQGPQFIFQYYREEENGRGNFPPRFSGLQFPNYSSELNVNALELDDSALYLCASSLDLGVGNTIYFGEGSWLTVV.

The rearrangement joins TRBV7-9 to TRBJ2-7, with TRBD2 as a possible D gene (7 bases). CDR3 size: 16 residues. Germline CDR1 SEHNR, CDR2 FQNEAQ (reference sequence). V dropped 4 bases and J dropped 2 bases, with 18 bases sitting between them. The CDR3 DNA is TGTGCCAGCAGCTCGGGGGCTAGCGGTCCTCCCTACGAGCAGTACTTC. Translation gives CASSSGASGPPYEQYF. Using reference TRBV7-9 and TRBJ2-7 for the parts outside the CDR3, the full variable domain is DTGVSQNPRHKITKRGQNVTFRCDPISEHNRLYWYRQTLGQGPEFLTYFQNEAQLEKSRLLSDRFSAERPKGSFSTLEIQRTEQGDSAMYLCASSSGASGPPYEQYFGPGTRLTVT.

CDR3 sequence reads: CASNNFIRPTPTEQYF. The CDR3, as DNA: TGTGCCAGCAATAACTTTATCCGCCCGACACCTACCGAGCAGTACTTC. V and J are TRBV28 and TRBJ2-7; no clear D gene. V lost 7 bases and J lost 6, with 25 bases in between. CDR3 size: 16 residues. CDR1 and CDR2 (germline): MDHEN, SYDVKM.

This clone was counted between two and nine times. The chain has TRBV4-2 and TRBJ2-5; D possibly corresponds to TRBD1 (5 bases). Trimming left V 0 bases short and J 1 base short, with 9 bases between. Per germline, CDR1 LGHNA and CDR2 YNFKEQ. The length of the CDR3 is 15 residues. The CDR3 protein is CASSQEVTGQETQYF. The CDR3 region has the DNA TGTGCCAGCAGCCAAGAAGTCACAGGCCAAGAGACCCAGTACTTC.

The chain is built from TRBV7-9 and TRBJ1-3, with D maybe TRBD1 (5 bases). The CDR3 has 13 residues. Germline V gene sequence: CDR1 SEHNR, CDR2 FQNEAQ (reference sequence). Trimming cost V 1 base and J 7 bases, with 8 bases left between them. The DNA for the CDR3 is TGTGCCAGCAGCTTAGATCGGGGGAACACCATATATTTT. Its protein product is CASSLDRGNTIYF.

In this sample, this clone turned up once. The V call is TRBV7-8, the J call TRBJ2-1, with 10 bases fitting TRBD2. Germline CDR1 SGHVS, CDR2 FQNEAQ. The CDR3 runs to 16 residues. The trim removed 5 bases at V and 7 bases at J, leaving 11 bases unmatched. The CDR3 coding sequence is TGTGCCAGCAGCCCTTCTAGCGGGAGACGGCTAAATGAGCAGTTCTTC. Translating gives CASSPSSGRRLNEQFF.

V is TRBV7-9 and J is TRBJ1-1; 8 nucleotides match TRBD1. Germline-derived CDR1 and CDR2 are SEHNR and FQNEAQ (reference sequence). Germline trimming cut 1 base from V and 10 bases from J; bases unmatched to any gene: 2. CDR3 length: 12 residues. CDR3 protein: CASSLEDRGAFF. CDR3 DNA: TGTGCCAGCAGCTTAGAAGACAGGGGAGCTTTCTTT.

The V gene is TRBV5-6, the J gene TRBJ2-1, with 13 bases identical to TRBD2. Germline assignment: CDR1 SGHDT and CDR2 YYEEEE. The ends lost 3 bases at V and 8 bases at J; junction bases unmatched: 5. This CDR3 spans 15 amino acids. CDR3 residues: CASSYGLAGVYEQFF. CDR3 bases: TGTGCCAGCAGCTACGGACTAGCGGGAGTATATGAGCAGTTCTTC.

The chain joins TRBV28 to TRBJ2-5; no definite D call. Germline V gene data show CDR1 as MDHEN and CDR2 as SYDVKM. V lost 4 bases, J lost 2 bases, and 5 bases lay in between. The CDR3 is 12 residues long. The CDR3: CASSSAQETQYF. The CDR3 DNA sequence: TGTGCCAGCAGTTCGGCTCAAGAGACCCAGTACTTC.